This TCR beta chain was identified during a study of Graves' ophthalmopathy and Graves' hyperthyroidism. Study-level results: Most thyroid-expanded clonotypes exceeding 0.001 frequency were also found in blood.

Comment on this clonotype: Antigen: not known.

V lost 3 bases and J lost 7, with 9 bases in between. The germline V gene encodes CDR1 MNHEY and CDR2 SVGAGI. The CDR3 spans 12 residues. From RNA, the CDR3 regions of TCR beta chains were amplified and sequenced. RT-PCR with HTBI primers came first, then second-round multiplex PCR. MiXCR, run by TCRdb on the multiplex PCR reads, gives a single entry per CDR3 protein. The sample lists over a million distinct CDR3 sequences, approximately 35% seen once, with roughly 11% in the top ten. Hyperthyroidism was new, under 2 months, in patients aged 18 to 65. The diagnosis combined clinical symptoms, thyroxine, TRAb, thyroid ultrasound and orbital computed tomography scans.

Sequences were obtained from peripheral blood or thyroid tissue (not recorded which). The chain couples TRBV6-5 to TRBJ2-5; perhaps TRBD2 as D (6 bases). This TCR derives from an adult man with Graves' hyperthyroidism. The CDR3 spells CASSYVEGTQYF. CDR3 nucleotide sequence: TGTGCCAGCAGTTATGTGGAGGGGACCCAGTACTTC.